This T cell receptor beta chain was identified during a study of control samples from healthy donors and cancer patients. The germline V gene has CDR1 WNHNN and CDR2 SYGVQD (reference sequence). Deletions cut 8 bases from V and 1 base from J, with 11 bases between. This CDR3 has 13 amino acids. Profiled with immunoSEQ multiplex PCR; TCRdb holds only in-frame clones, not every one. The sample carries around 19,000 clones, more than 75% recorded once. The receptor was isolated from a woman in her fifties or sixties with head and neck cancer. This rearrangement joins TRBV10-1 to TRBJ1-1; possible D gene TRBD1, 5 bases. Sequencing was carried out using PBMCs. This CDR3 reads CASARDENTEAFF. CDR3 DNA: TGCGCCAGCGCCCGGGACGAGAACACTGAAGCTTTCTTT.